This T cell receptor (beta chain) came from a study of T cells in tumors after PD-1 blockade. General study points: Some novel exhausted tumor clones appeared in pre-treatment blood, suggesting peripheral recruitment.

The CDR3 covers 13 residues. Germline V gives CDR1 SGHTA, CDR2 FQGNSA. The ends lost 4 bases at V and 7 bases at J; junction bases unmatched: 5. Concerning this clone: What it recognizes is unknown.

Some clones are missing from TCRdb's copy, which holds only in-frame ones; the method was immunoSEQ multiplex PCR. Of several thousand clones in the sample, around two thirds are singletons; the top ten hold around 10%. The chain carries TRBV7-2 and TRBJ1-2; 8 bases match TRBD1. The source was tumor tissue, collected after anti-PD-1 treatment. This clonotype was sampled from a human donor with basal cell carcinoma. DNA of the CDR3: TGTGCCAGCAGCTCCCAGGGGGCGCTTGGCTACACCTTC. Its translation: CASSSQGALGYTF.